One sample yielded the 9 T cell receptor beta chains listed below, sequenced in a study of blood T cell repertoires in COVID-19. Here immunoSEQ multiplex PCR was the method, and the copy in TCRdb shows in-frame clones only, minus some. The sample lists 250,000 to 300,000 clones, about 89% seen once, with 1.2% in the top ten. What was sequenced was PBMCs or T cells enriched from blood (not recorded which). The receptors here all came from a human donor in a cohort exposed to, infected with or recovered from COVID-19 (not recorded which). The donor label of this sample is uncertain.

V and J are TRBV3-1 (or the pseudogene TRBV3-2) and TRBJ2-1; 9 nucleotides align to TRBD2. Germline V lookup: CDR1 LGHDT, CDR2 YNNKEL (reference sequence). The CDR3 is 14 amino acids. V gave up 6 bases and J gave up 3 bases; unmatched junction bases: 3. The CDR3 region has the DNA TGTGCCAGCAGTTGGACTAGCGACTACAATGAGCAGTTCTTC. Residues: CASSWTSDYNEQFF.

This clone was counted between two and nine times. The V call is TRBV5-6, the J call TRBJ1-5, with D possibly matching TRBD1 (6 bases). Germline V lookup: CDR1 SGHDT, CDR2 YYEEEE. The CDR3 is 17 amino acids. Trimming pared 1 base from V and 0 bases from J, leaving 14 bases between. CDR3 amino acids: CASSLTQGWGSNQPQHF. CDR3 sequence (DNA): TGTGCCAGCAGCTTGACCCAGGGGTGGGGTAGCAATCAGCCCCAGCATTTT.

CDR3 sequence reads: CASSLTRVGTEAFF. The CDR3 DNA reads TGTGCCAGCAGCCTAACCAGGGTGGGAACTGAAGCTTTCTTT. The chain couples TRBV7-9 to TRBJ1-1; perhaps TRBD1 as D (5 bases). CDR1 and CDR2 (germline): SEHNR, FQNEAQ (reference sequence). CDR3 length: 14 residues. Trimming shortened V by 5 bases and J by 5 bases, and 15 bases separated the two germline ends.

This rearrangement joins TRBV13 to TRBJ2-4, with a tentative D call TRBD2 (7 bases). V was clipped by 0 bases and J by 0 bases, with 15 bases between them. Per germline, CDR1 PRHDT and CDR2 FYEKMQ (reference sequence). There are 18 residues in the CDR3. Here the CDR3 reads CASSLGFTGGIAKNIQYF. The CDR3 DNA is TGTGCCAGCAGCTTAGGTTTCACGGGGGGCATAGCCAAAAACATTCAGTACTTC.

The chain employs TRBV5-6 and TRBJ2-7, with a possible D match to TRBD1 (6 bases). CDR1 is SGHDT and CDR2 is YYEEEE in the germline V gene. Trimming stripped 4 bases from V and 5 bases from J, with 7 bases between. The CDR3 sequence is 11 residues long. The CDR3 protein is CASSNRDEQYF. The CDR3 DNA reads as TGTGCCAGCAGCAACAGGGACGAGCAGTACTTC.

V and J are TRBV12-3 or TRBV12-4 and TRBJ1-1; no reliable D call. CDR3 length: 13 amino acids. The V end lost 2 bases, the J end lost 2 bases, and 6 bases lay between the germline ends. The CDR3 is CASSLRRNTEAFF. The CDR3 DNA reads as TGTGCCAGCAGTTTACGGAGAAACACTGAAGCTTTCTTT.

The rearrangement links TRBV6-5 to TRBJ1-2; 9 bases agree with TRBD1. V lost 8 bases to trimming and J lost 4 bases; unmatched junction nucleotides: 8. The germline V gene has CDR1 MNHEY and CDR2 SVGAGI. The CDR3 has 14 amino acids. Here the CDR3 DNA reads TGTGCCAGCTTCGACAGGGGGGTCCGCTATGGCTACACCTTC. Protein: CASFDRGVRYGYTF.

The chain employs TRBV9 and TRBJ1-4, with D perhaps matching TRBD1 (6 bases). The CDR3 length is 14 residues. The V end was cut by 2 bases, the J end by 6 bases, with 11 bases between. CDR1 is SGDLS, CDR2 YYNGEE, per germline. In nucleotides, the CDR3 is TGTGCCAGCAGCGTTAGGGACATTGATGAAAAACTGTTTTTT. Residues: CASSVRDIDEKLFF.

The chain links TRBV4-2 to TRBJ2-3; TRBD2 matches 12 bases. The CDR3 has 19 amino acids. CDR1 and CDR2 from the germline V gene are LGHNA and YNFKEQ. Trimming at V came to 4 bases and at J to 0 bases, leaving 11 bases not matched to a gene. The DNA for the CDR3 is TGTGCCAGCAGCCCGTTCGGACTAGCGGGGAGCACTAGCACAGATACGCAGTATTTT. This sequence encodes CASSPFGLAGSTSTDTQYF.